The rows below give T cell receptor beta chains drawn from one sample of a study of shared clonotypes between healthy human individuals. Measured with immunoSEQ multiplex PCR; TCRdb has only the in-frame clones, and not every one. The sample contains approximately 530,000 clones, around 96% of which appear only once. The sample was naive CD4+ T cells sorted from blood. These receptors came from a woman in her twenties or thirties in good health. Both conserved end residues are part of each CDR3. The D gene is left open where the match is weak. A row's size may be missing; if present it is once, few, many or a size class.

j_call v_call d_call clone_size cdr3_aa cdr3_nt
TRBJ1-2 TRBV19 TRBD1 NA CASSTQGGTGRGYTF TGTGCCAGTAGTACTCAAGGGGGGACAGGGAGAGGCTACACCTTC
TRBJ1-3 TRBV30 NA NA CAWSINGRPGNTIYF TGTGCCTGGAGTATTAACGGCCGCCCTGGAAACACCATATATTTT
TRBJ1-1 TRBV27 NA NA CASSLQGFSPGSGTEAFF TGTGCCAGCAGTTTGCAAGGGTTCTCCCCCGGGAGCGGCACTGAAGCTTTCTTT
TRBJ1-2 TRBV12-5 TRBD1 few CASGRDSRTYGYTF TGTGCTAGTGGACGGGACAGCAGAACCTATGGCTACACCTTC
TRBJ2-7 TRBV27 NA once CASSRKMSSYEQYF TGTGCCAGCAGTAGGAAGATGAGCTCCTACGAGCAGTACTTC
TRBJ2-5 TRBV13 TRBD1 NA CASSQGDRGETQYF TGTGCCAGCAGCCAAGGGGACAGGGGGGAGACCCAGTACTTC
TRBJ2-1 TRBV29-1 TRBD2 NA CSVGTSGRKSYYNEQFF TGCAGCGTTGGGACTAGCGGGAGGAAATCCTACTACAATGAGCAGTTCTTC
TRBJ2-2 TRBV28 NA NA CASSFPRPNTGELFF TGTGCCAGCAGTTTTCCCAGACCCAACACCGGGGAGCTGTTTTTT
TRBJ2-3 TRBV7-8 NA NA CASSLSGLQDTQYF TGTGCCAGCAGCTTATCGGGACTCCAGGATACGCAGTATTTT
TRBJ1-5 TRBV19 NA NA CASSIGRGVNQPQHF TGTGCCAGTAGTATAGGCAGGGGTGTCAATCAGCCCCAGCATTTT
TRBJ1-4 TRBV28 TRBD1 NA CASSLRGAKLFF TGTGCCAGCAGCCTCAGGGGGGCGAAACTGTTTTTT
TRBJ2-5 TRBV5-6 NA NA CASSLFLGGETQYF TGTGCCAGCAGCTTGTTTCTGGGTGGGGAGACCCAGTACTTC
TRBJ1-4 TRBV7-3 NA NA CASSRYKNEKLFF TGTGCCAGCAGTCGTTACAAGAATGAAAAACTGTTTTTT
TRBJ2-7 TRBV5-8 TRBD2 NA CASSRGLPPYEQYF TGTGCCAGCAGCCGGGGACTACCACCCTACGAGCAGTACTTC
TRBJ2-7 TRBV27 NA NA CASSLYLRGLGGHEQYF TGTGCCAGCAGTTTATATCTAAGGGGTCTGGGGGGGCACGAGCAGTACTTC
TRBJ1-2 TRBV6-5 NA NA CASSGSGGAKGYTF TGTGCCAGCAGTGGCAGCGGGGGCGCGAAAGGCTACACCTTC
TRBJ2-7 TRBV2 NA NA CASSVGGEQYF TGTGCCAGCAGTGTGGGGGGCGAGCAGTACTTC
TRBJ1-1 TRBV28 NA NA CASSPLLGRNTEAFF TGTGCCAGCAGTCCCCTTTTAGGGAGAAACACTGAAGCTTTCTTT
TRBJ2-5 TRBV1 NA NA CTSSQTQGVGCPWTQYF TGCACCAGCAGCCAAACACAGGGGGTCGGGTGCCCCTGGACCCAGTACTTC
TRBJ1-4 TRBV7-9 NA NA CASSLTSDEKLFF TGTGCCAGCAGCTTGACATCTGATGAAAAACTGTTTTTT
TRBJ1-1 TRBV19 NA NA CASSPPGGGTEAFF TGTGCCAGTAGTCCGCCTGGGGGGGGCACTGAAGCTTTCTTT
TRBJ1-1 TRBV5-8 NA NA CASSLVEETEAFF TGTGCCAGCAGCTTGGTTGAGGAAACTGAAGCTTTCTTT
TRBJ1-5 TRBV2 NA NA CASNLDGDNQPQHF TGTGCCAGCAACTTGGACGGAGACAATCAGCCCCAGCATTTT
TRBJ2-4 TRBV2 TRBD1 NA CASSTDRGRENIQYF TGTGCCAGCAGTACGGACAGGGGGCGAGAAAACATTCAGTACTTC
TRBJ2-7 TRBV4-1 NA NA CASSQDQMVTISNEQYF TGCGCCAGCAGCCAAGATCAGATGGTTACGATTTCCAACGAGCAGTACTTC
TRBJ1-5 TRBV2 NA NA CASSDEGLQPQHF TGTGCCAGCAGTGATGAGGGACTTCAGCCCCAGCATTTT
TRBJ1-1 TRBV28 NA NA CASSLGGAEAFF TGTGCCAGCAGTTTAGGTGGGGCTGAAGCTTTCTTT
TRBJ2-7 TRBV19 TRBD1 NA CASSIEPGTASQGQYF TGTGCCAGTAGTATAGAGCCGGGGACAGCTTCTCAGGGGCAGTACTTC
TRBJ2-7 TRBV7-9 NA few CASSWGLPSYEQYF TGTGCCAGCAGCTGGGGACTGCCCTCCTACGAGCAGTACTTC
TRBJ1-1 TRBV4-1 NA NA CASSQVGGTKAFF TGCGCCAGCAGCCAAGTGGGAGGGACTAAAGCTTTCTTT
TRBJ2-1 TRBV30 NA NA CAWSVQGGNEQFF TGTGCCTGGAGTGTACAGGGTGGGAATGAGCAGTTCTTC
TRBJ1-5 TRBV5-6 TRBD1 NA CASSSGTEPQPQHF TGTGCCAGCAGCTCCGGGACAGAGCCTCAGCCCCAGCATTTT
TRBJ2-2 TRBV20-1 NA once CSARNTGELFF TGCAGTGCTAGAAACACCGGGGAGCTGTTTTTT
TRBJ2-7 TRBV5-8 NA NA CASSGQKYEQYF TGTGCCAGCAGCGGGCAGAAATACGAGCAGTACTTC
TRBJ2-2 TRBV2 NA NA CASMWNGGTGELFF TGTGCCAGCATGTGGAACGGGGGCACCGGGGAGCTGTTTTTT
TRBJ2-7 TRBV4-1 NA NA CASSQHGVVLDEQYF TGCGCCAGCAGCCAACACGGAGTGGTATTGGACGAGCAGTACTTC
TRBJ2-7 TRBV18 NA NA CASSPPNGGLGYEQYF TGTGCCAGCTCACCACCGAACGGAGGGCTTGGCTACGAGCAGTACTTC
TRBJ2-7 TRBV7-9 TRBD2 NA CASSLTNLELAGSSYEQYF TGTGCCAGCAGCTTAACTAATTTGGAGCTAGCGGGAAGCTCCTACGAGCAGTACTTC
TRBJ2-3 TRBV4-1 TRBD2 NA CASSLRTSPPDTQYF TGCGCCAGCAGCCTACGGACTAGCCCTCCAGATACGCAGTATTTT
TRBJ2-5 TRBV7-2 TRBD2 NA CASSLGGLAGVGETQYF TGTGCCAGCAGCTTAGGTGGGCTAGCGGGAGTAGGAGAGACCCAGTACTTC
TRBJ1-6 TRBV27 NA once CASSRSPLGTDNSPLHF TGTGCCAGCAGTCGATCCCCCTTAGGGACTGATAATTCACCCCTCCACTTT
TRBJ1-2 TRBV28 NA NA CASSSDYSIHYGYTF TGTGCCAGCAGCAGCGACTATAGTATTCACTATGGCTACACCTTC
TRBJ2-3 TRBV21-1 NA NA CASSNLLAPDDTQYF TGTGCCAGCAGCAACCTACTAGCCCCGGATGATACGCAGTATTTT
TRBJ2-5 TRBV7-2 TRBD2 NA CASSSPGLAGGVETQYF TGTGCCAGCAGCTCTCCGGGACTAGCGGGAGGGGTGGAGACCCAGTACTTC
TRBJ2-7 TRBV5-8 NA NA CASSESGVGYEQYF TGTGCCAGCAGCGAATCAGGGGTGGGCTACGAGCAGTACTTC
TRBJ2-7 TRBV10-3 NA NA CAISESGPREQYF TGTGCCATCAGTGAGTCAGGGCCGCGGGAGCAGTACTTC
TRBJ2-2 TRBV5-6 TRBD1 once CASSYRGHTGELFF TGTGCCAGCAGTTACAGGGGGCATACCGGGGAGCTGTTTTTT
TRBJ2-2 TRBV7-7 TRBD1 NA CASSQGQGTTGELFF TGTGCCAGCAGCCAGGGACAGGGGACCACCGGGGAGCTGTTTTTT
TRBJ2-1 TRBV2 NA NA CASSKSEVSSYNEQFF TGTGCCAGCAGCAAATCCGAGGTCAGCTCCTACAATGAGCAGTTCTTC
TRBJ1-5 TRBV30 NA few CAWSVAHLQPQHF TGTGCCTGGAGTGTAGCGCACTTACAGCCCCAGCATTTT
TRBJ2-3 TRBV7-3 NA NA CASSLKPPGSPSTDTQYF TGTGCCAGCAGCTTAAAACCCCCGGGCAGTCCTAGCACAGATACGCAGTATTTT
TRBJ1-2 TRBV28 NA NA CASSRGINYGYTF TGTGCCAGCAGTCGGGGGATCAACTATGGCTACACCTTC
TRBJ1-2 TRBV6-1 TRBD1 once CASSVHRGGNYGYTF TGTGCCAGCAGTGTTCACAGGGGCGGGAACTATGGCTACACCTTC
TRBJ1-1 TRBV20-1 NA NA CSADGEAFF TGCAGTGCCGACGGGGAAGCTTTCTTT